Following are 19 T cell receptor beta chains from one sample sequenced in a study of human T cells and chemical hapten exposure. Time point given: patch test 3, about 24 weeks after DPC sensitization. Described treatment: therapeutic diphenylcyclopropenone sensitization with weekly scalp DPC. TCRdb ran MiXCR on the RACE reads and lists one entry per CDR3 protein. The sample lists roughly 69,000 distinct CDR3 sequences; more than 9.5% were seen once. The sample here was whole blood, taken in connection with sensitization to the hapten diphenylcyclopropenone (DPC). The origin of the receptors is a woman in her 30s with alopecia areata. Some clones in this sample may be carry-over from other donors' samples.

The chain has TRBV9 and TRBJ1-1; D unresolved. Trimming stripped 3 bases from V and 0 bases from J, with 9 bases between. Looked up from germline, CDR1 is SGDLS and CDR2 is YYNGEE. The CDR3 sequence is 14 residues long. The CDR3 here is CASSGAPMNTEAFF. Here the CDR3 DNA reads TGTGCCAGCAGCGGGGCACCAATGAACACTGAAGCTTTCTTT.

This clonotype came up a few times. The CDR3 coding sequence is TGTGCCACCAAAGAGCGGGAGGGCCCAAATGAGCAGTTCTTC. Translation gives CATKEREGPNEQFF. The chain couples TRBV7-2 to TRBJ2-1; 10 bases map to TRBD2. Trimming took 10 bases from V and 7 from J; bases not matched to a gene: 10. The CDR3 contains 14 residues. The germline gives CDR1 SGHTA, CDR2 FQGNSA. Full variable domain (outside the CDR3, taken from reference TRBV7-2 and TRBJ2-1): GAGVSQSPSNKVTEKGKDVELRCDPISGHTALYWYRQSLGQGLEFLIYFQGNSAPDKSGLPSDRFSAERTGGSVSTLTIQRTQQEDSAVYLCATKEREGPNEQFFGPGTRLTVL.

The genes are TRBV28 and TRBJ2-3, with TRBD2 identical over 9 bases. Germline assignment: CDR1 MDHEN and CDR2 SYDVKM. The CDR3 loop spans 14 amino acids. V dropped 8 bases and J dropped 1; count of bases not matched to a gene: 4. CDR3 in DNA: TGTGCCAGCGGTACTAGCGGGCGCACAGATACGCAGTATTTT. Amino acids: CASGTSGRTDTQYF.

This clonotype was seen only a few times. The CDR3 DNA reads TGCGCCAGCAGCTTGGAGCCAGGGTCGACCGGGGAGCTGTTTTTT. It translates to CASSLEPGSTGELFF. The chain couples TRBV5-1 to TRBJ2-2, with D perhaps TRBD1 (5 bases). This CDR3 contains 15 residues. V was pared by 0 bases and J by 5 bases, with 11 bases between. Germline assignment: CDR1 SGHRS and CDR2 YFSETQ.

The chain carries TRBV7-2 and TRBJ2-5, with a tentative D call TRBD2 (6 bases). V was clipped by 1 base and J by 6 bases, with 15 bases between them. Germline V gene sequence: CDR1 SGHTA, CDR2 FQGNSA. The CDR3 extends over 15 amino acids. Here the CDR3 reads CASSLGGGARKTQYF. The CDR3 DNA reads TGTGCCAGCAGCTTAGGCGGAGGGGCGAGGAAGACCCAGTACTTC.

This clonotype was seen more than once but under ten times. The chain carries TRBV7-2 and TRBJ2-7, with a weak D call TRBD2 (7 bases). Germline V lookup: CDR1 SGHTA, CDR2 FQGNSA. V lost 5 bases and J lost 3, with 17 bases in between. This CDR3 has 15 amino acids. CDR3 amino acids: CASSPNQGGGYEQYF. Here the CDR3 DNA reads TGTGCCAGCAGCCCGAACCAGGGAGGGGGCTACGAGCAGTACTTC. The full variable domain, rest sourced from reference TRBV7-2 and TRBJ2-7, is GAGVSQSPSNKVTEKGKDVELRCDPISGHTALYWYRQSLGQGLEFLIYFQGNSAPDKSGLPSDRFSAERTGGSVSTLTIQRTQQEDSAVYLCASSPNQGGGYEQYFGPGTRLTVT.

This clonotype was detected only a few times. V is TRBV6-1 and J is TRBJ2-3; no definite D call. Germline assignment: CDR1 MNHNS and CDR2 SASEGT. This CDR3 has 15 residues. The V end lost 2 bases, the J end lost 3 bases, and 12 bases lay between the germline ends. CDR3 in amino acids: CASSEQPSWTDTQYF. The CDR3 DNA reads as TGTGCCAGCAGTGAACAACCCTCCTGGACAGATACGCAGTATTTT.

There are many counts of this clonotype. The chain recombines TRBV6-5 with TRBJ1-1; no clear D. The germline V gene has CDR1 MNHEY and CDR2 SVGAGI. The V end lost 6 bases, the J end lost 0 bases, and 14 bases lay between the germline ends. The CDR3 consists of 15 residues. The CDR3: CASSPRVALNTEAFF. DNA of the CDR3: TGTGCCAGCAGCCCCCGTGTGGCACTGAACACTGAAGCTTTCTTT.

The rearrangement joins TRBV3-1 to TRBJ1-3; D may be TRBD1 (5 bases). Germline V gene sequence: CDR1 LGHDT, CDR2 YNNKEL (reference sequence). The length of the CDR3 is 17 residues. V was cut by 4 bases and J by 0 bases, with 16 bases left in between. CDR3 DNA sequence: TGTGCCAGCAGCCTCCTTCCGGGACCGACCTCTGGAAACACCATATATTTT. The encoded protein is CASSLLPGPTSGNTIYF.

V usage is TRBV28 and J usage is TRBJ2-2; 8 bases are shared with TRBD1. The germline gives CDR1 MDHEN, CDR2 SYDVKM. The CDR3 covers 15 residues. V trimming: 2 bases; J trimming: 5 bases; junction bases outside the gene matches: 4. The CDR3 spells CASSLQGAGTGELFF. For the CDR3, the DNA is TGTGCCAGCAGTTTACAGGGGGCAGGAACCGGGGAGCTGTTTTTT.

This clonotype occurred many times. The V call is TRBV28, the J call TRBJ2-7; 10 bases agree with TRBD2. Germline V gene sequence: CDR1 MDHEN, CDR2 SYDVKM. This CDR3 contains 15 residues. V was clipped by 7 bases and J by 6 bases; unmatched bases: 12. This CDR3 reads CASKHHQRGGPEQYF. The CDR3 DNA reads as TGTGCCAGCAAACACCACCAGCGGGGGGGCCCCGAGCAGTACTTC. The variable domain in full, completed from reference TRBV28 and TRBJ2-7, reads DVKVTQSSRYLVKRTGEKVFLECVQDMDHENMFWYRQDPGLGLRLIYFSYDVKMKEKGDIPEGYSVSREKKERFSLILESASTNQTSMYLCASKHHQRGGPEQYFGPGTRLTVT.

Only one count was recorded for this clonotype. The chain links TRBV28 to TRBJ2-1; 8 nucleotides match TRBD2. The CDR3 loop spans 15 amino acids. Germline trimming cut 5 bases from V and 3 bases from J; bases unmatched to any gene: 6. Germline V gene lookup returns CDR1 MDHEN and CDR2 SYDVKM. CDR3: CASSETSEDYNEQFF. CDR3 nucleotides: TGTGCCAGCAGTGAGACTAGCGAGGACTACAATGAGCAGTTCTTC.

This clonotype was observed at least ten times. The chain joins TRBV20-1 to TRBJ1-2; 7 bases line up with TRBD1. Germline V gives CDR1 DFQATT, CDR2 SNEGSKA (reference sequence). CDR3 length equals 12 residues. J gave up 8 bases and V 3 bases, and 6 bases lay outside the gene matches. CDR3 in DNA: TGCAGTGCTAGTAATCAGGGGGAGGGCTACACCTTC. Translating gives CSASNQGEGYTF.

The rearrangement uses TRBV28 and TRBJ1-1; no firm D call. The CDR3 length is 14 residues. The germline gives CDR1 MDHEN, CDR2 SYDVKM. Between the trimmed V and J ends, which lost 3 bases and 0 bases, there was a span of 8 bases. The CDR3 nucleotides read TGTGCCAGCAGTTTCGGAATCATGAACACTGAAGCTTTCTTT. Its translation is CASSFGIMNTEAFF.

This clonotype was recorded at least ten times. The J gene is TRBJ1-4, the V gene TRBV9; weak D call: TRBD1 (5 bases). Deletions cut 2 bases from V and 4 bases from J, with 12 bases between. Germline V gene lookup returns CDR1 SGDLS and CDR2 YYNGEE. CDR3 size: 15 residues. The CDR3 here is CASSVQGGLNEKLFF. CDR3 DNA: TGTGCCAGCAGCGTCCAGGGAGGACTTAATGAAAAACTGTTTTTT.

The chain uses TRBV2 and TRBJ2-1; 8 nucleotides agree with TRBD2. The germline V gene encodes CDR1 SNHLY and CDR2 FYNNEI. V was pared by 4 bases and J by 4 bases, with 6 bases of the junction left unmatched. The CDR3 spans 15 residues. CDR3 DNA sequence: TGTGCCAGCAGTGTTAAACTAGCGGCTTACAATGAGCAGTTCTTC. Its protein is CASSVKLAAYNEQFF.

This chain links TRBV7-6 with TRBJ2-2; 10 bases match TRBD2. CDR3 size: 16 residues. Trimming at V came to 0 bases and at J to 6 bases, leaving 4 bases not matched to a gene. Germline CDR1 is SGHVS and CDR2 is FNYEAQ. CDR3 in DNA: TGTGCCAGCAGCTTAGCGTCGCTAGCGGGAGCCGGGGAGCTGTTTTTT. Translating it yields CASSLASLAGAGELFF.

J is TRBJ2-7 and V is TRBV7-2, with 13 positions matching TRBD2. J was trimmed by 2 bases and V by 6 bases; bases with no gene match: 10. The germline CDR1 and CDR2 sequences are SGHTA and FQGNSA. The CDR3 covers 17 residues. In nucleotides, the CDR3 is TGTGCCAGCAGACGAGAAATTGGACTAGCGGGAGCCTACGAGCAGTACTTC. This sequence encodes CASRREIGLAGAYEQYF.

This clonotype has ten or more counts. The chain combines TRBV10-3 with TRBJ1-2; no clear D gene. V lost 11 bases to trimming and J lost 2 bases, with 24 bases between them. From germline, CDR1 is ENHRY and CDR2 SYGVKD. This CDR3 comprises 16 residues. The CDR3 bases are TGTGCCGGTTCCGGGCAGCGCCAATTTCAGAACTATGGCTACACCTTC. Its translation: CAGSGQRQFQNYGYTF.